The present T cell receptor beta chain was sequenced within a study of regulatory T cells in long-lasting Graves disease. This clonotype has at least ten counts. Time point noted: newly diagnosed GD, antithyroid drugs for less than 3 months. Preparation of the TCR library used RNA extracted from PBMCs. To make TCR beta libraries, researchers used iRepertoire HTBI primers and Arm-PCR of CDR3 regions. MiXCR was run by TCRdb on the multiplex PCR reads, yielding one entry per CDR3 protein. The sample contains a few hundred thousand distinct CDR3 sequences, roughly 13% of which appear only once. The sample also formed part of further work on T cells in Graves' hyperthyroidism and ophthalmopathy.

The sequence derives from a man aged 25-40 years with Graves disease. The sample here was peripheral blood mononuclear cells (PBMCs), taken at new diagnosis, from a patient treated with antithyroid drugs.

The CDR3 loop is CASSLVAGSDTQYF. CDR3 nucleotides: TGCGCCAGCAGCTTGGTAGCGGGGTCAGATACGCAGTATTTT. This sequence joins TRBV5-1 and TRBJ2-3, with 8 bases aligning to TRBD2. V lost 0 bases and J lost 4; bases outside the gene matches: 1. This CDR3 is built from 14 residues. CDR1 SGHRS and CDR2 YFSETQ come from the germline V gene.